This is a list of T cell receptor beta chains from one sample in a study of brain T cells in children with intractable seizures. Method: immunoSEQ multiplex PCR; TCRdb's copy keeps in-frame clones and lacks some. Altogether under 400,000 clones are present, about 94% being singletons, with the ten largest covering about 6%. The sequenced sample was peripheral blood, obtained roughly 5 months after surgery. The receptors were gathered from a boy in the first two years of life with tuberous sclerosis and intractable seizures. Each CDR3 is given with its conserved first and last residue. The order of the fields is D gene, clone size, V gene, J gene, CDR3 DNA, CDR3 protein. D genes are given only for firm matches. Size is stated for part of the rows, as once, few or many counts, or as a class when the clone is expanded.

d_gene: TRBD2
abundance: once
v_gene: TRBV11-3
j_gene: TRBJ2-5
CDR3nt: TGTGCCAGCAGGACGCGGGGGGGAGGTGAAGAGACCCAGTACTTC
CDR3aa: CASRTRGGGEETQYF

d_gene: NA
abundance: NA
v_gene: TRBV14
j_gene: TRBJ2-1
CDR3nt: TGTGCCAGCAGCCCAGCGGCGGCAATTGAGCAGTTCTTC
CDR3aa: CASSPAAAIEQFF

d_gene: NA
abundance: NA
v_gene: TRBV7-9
j_gene: TRBJ1-2
CDR3nt: TGTGCCAGCAGCCTGTGGGGGCCCCTTGATGGCTACACCTTC
CDR3aa: CASSLWGPLDGYTF

d_gene: TRBD2
abundance: NA
v_gene: TRBV7-9
j_gene: TRBJ2-3
CDR3nt: TGTGCCAGCAGCTTAGGACTAGCGGGAGGGGTAGATACGCAGTATTTT
CDR3aa: CASSLGLAGGVDTQYF

d_gene: TRBD2
abundance: NA
v_gene: TRBV27
j_gene: TRBJ2-1
CDR3nt: TGTGCCAGCACTACTATAGCGGGAGGGGAGTATGAGCAGTTCTTC
CDR3aa: CASTTIAGGEYEQFF

d_gene: NA
abundance: NA
v_gene: TRBV7-9
j_gene: TRBJ2-2
CDR3nt: TGTGCCAGCAGCTTAGAGTTGACAGGGGAGCTGTTTTTT
CDR3aa: CASSLELTGELFF

d_gene: NA
abundance: NA
v_gene: TRBV5-6
j_gene: TRBJ2-2
CDR3nt: TGTGCCAGCAGCTTGGCCGGGGGCGGCGGGGAGCTGTTTTTT
CDR3aa: CASSLAGGGGELFF

d_gene: NA
abundance: NA
v_gene: TRBV7-8
j_gene: TRBJ1-3
CDR3nt: TGTGCCAGCAGCCGTAATTGGCGGGGGGATGGAGCTGGAAACACCATATATTTT
CDR3aa: CASSRNWRGDGAGNTIYF

d_gene: NA
abundance: NA
v_gene: TRBV7-3
j_gene: TRBJ1-1
CDR3nt: TGTGCCAGCAGCTTAATGTCAGGGAAGAGGACTGAAGCTTTCTTT
CDR3aa: CASSLMSGKRTEAFF

d_gene: NA
abundance: NA
v_gene: TRBV6-6
j_gene: TRBJ2-7
CDR3nt: TGTGCCAGACTACACAGGAGCTCCTACGAGCAGTACTTC
CDR3aa: CARLHRSSYEQYF

d_gene: NA
abundance: NA
v_gene: TRBV12-3/TRBV12-4
j_gene: TRBJ1-4
CDR3nt: TGTGCCAGCAGTCTCAATAATAATGAAAAACTGTTTTTT
CDR3aa: CASSLNNNEKLFF

d_gene: NA
abundance: NA
v_gene: TRBV19
j_gene: TRBJ2-5
CDR3nt: TGTGCCAGTAGTATAGGGAGGGGGGAAGGCGAAGAGACCCAGTACTTC
CDR3aa: CASSIGRGEGEETQYF

d_gene: NA
abundance: NA
v_gene: TRBV5-1
j_gene: TRBJ1-1
CDR3nt: TGCGCCAGCAGCTTGGTCCCCGGGACCACTGAAGCTTTCTTT
CDR3aa: CASSLVPGTTEAFF

d_gene: NA
abundance: NA
v_gene: TRBV6-5
j_gene: TRBJ1-2
CDR3nt: TGTGCCAGCATCCTCGCGGGCAGGGACTATGGCTACACCTTC
CDR3aa: CASILAGRDYGYTF

d_gene: NA
abundance: NA
v_gene: TRBV19
j_gene: TRBJ1-1
CDR3nt: TGTGCCAGTAGTATCATGCAGGTGGCCACTGAAGCTTTCTTT
CDR3aa: CASSIMQVATEAFF

d_gene: NA
abundance: NA
v_gene: TRBV5-8
j_gene: TRBJ1-4
CDR3nt: TGTGCCAGCAGCTTTCAGGGAATCGCAACTAATGAAAAACTGTTTTTT
CDR3aa: CASSFQGIATNEKLFF

d_gene: NA
abundance: NA
v_gene: TRBV7-6
j_gene: TRBJ2-1
CDR3nt: TGTGCCAGCAGCTTATTAGGGACTCCGGCGAATGAGCAGTTCTTC
CDR3aa: CASSLLGTPANEQFF

d_gene: TRBD1
abundance: NA
v_gene: TRBV20-1
j_gene: TRBJ1-6
CDR3nt: TGCAGTGCTAGTCGAGGGGGCGCAAGGAATAATTCACCCCTCCACTTT
CDR3aa: CSASRGGARNNSPLHF

d_gene: NA
abundance: NA
v_gene: TRBV14
j_gene: TRBJ1-4
CDR3nt: TGTGCCAGCAGCCAATTCCCCCTAATGGGACCTCTCGTGAATGAAAAACTGTTTTTT
CDR3aa: CASSQFPLMGPLVNEKLFF

d_gene: NA
abundance: NA
v_gene: TRBV7-8
j_gene: TRBJ1-1
CDR3nt: TGTGCCAGCAGCAAGGTTTCGGGGGAAGCTTTCTTT
CDR3aa: CASSKVSGEAFF

d_gene: TRBD1
abundance: NA
v_gene: TRBV11-2
j_gene: TRBJ2-1
CDR3nt: TGTGCCAGCAGTTTACAGGGACAGCTAGGTGAGCAGTTCTTC
CDR3aa: CASSLQGQLGEQFF

d_gene: NA
abundance: NA
v_gene: TRBV15
j_gene: TRBJ1-2
CDR3nt: TGTGCCACCAGCAGAGTTTTGACCATGGGGGCTAACTATGGCTACACCTTC
CDR3aa: CATSRVLTMGANYGYTF

d_gene: NA
abundance: NA
v_gene: TRBV13
j_gene: TRBJ1-6
CDR3nt: TGTGCCAGCAGCTCACTACAGGGCGGCCCCTATAATTCACCCCTCCACTTT
CDR3aa: CASSSLQGGPYNSPLHF

d_gene: NA
abundance: NA
v_gene: TRBV5-6
j_gene: TRBJ2-2
CDR3nt: TGTGCCAGCAGCCTGGGACCGGCGAACACCGGGGAGCTGTTTTTT
CDR3aa: CASSLGPANTGELFF

d_gene: NA
abundance: NA
v_gene: TRBV7-9
j_gene: TRBJ2-1
CDR3nt: TGTGCCAGCAGCCCTAGCTCTTGGGATGAGCAGTTCTTC
CDR3aa: CASSPSSWDEQFF

d_gene: NA
abundance: NA
v_gene: TRBV19
j_gene: TRBJ1-3
CDR3nt: TGTGCCAGTAGTTTTATTTCGGCTGGAAACACCATATATTTT
CDR3aa: CASSFISAGNTIYF

d_gene: NA
abundance: once
v_gene: TRBV24-1
j_gene: TRBJ1-2
CDR3nt: TGTGCCACCAATAAGGGCGAGAACTATGGCTACACCTTC
CDR3aa: CATNKGENYGYTF

d_gene: NA
abundance: NA
v_gene: TRBV24-1
j_gene: TRBJ2-1
CDR3nt: TGTGCCACCAGTGATTTGGGGGGGTACAATGAGCAGTTCTTC
CDR3aa: CATSDLGGYNEQFF

d_gene: TRBD2
abundance: once
v_gene: TRBV4-1
j_gene: TRBJ2-7
CDR3nt: TGCGCCAGCAGCCAAGTTTCGGGGGGGCACGAGCAGTACTTC
CDR3aa: CASSQVSGGHEQYF

d_gene: TRBD2
abundance: NA
v_gene: TRBV11-2
j_gene: TRBJ2-7
CDR3nt: TGTGCCAGCAGCGAGACTAGCGGATCCTACGAGCAGTACTTC
CDR3aa: CASSETSGSYEQYF

d_gene: NA
abundance: NA
v_gene: TRBV7-9
j_gene: TRBJ2-7
CDR3nt: TGTGCCAGCAGCCCCCAGGCGAGCTACGAGCAGTACTTC
CDR3aa: CASSPQASYEQYF

d_gene: TRBD1
abundance: NA
v_gene: TRBV19
j_gene: TRBJ1-1
CDR3nt: TGTGCCAGTAGAACCGACAGGGGGGACATGAACACTGAAGCTTTCTTT
CDR3aa: CASRTDRGDMNTEAFF

d_gene: NA
abundance: NA
v_gene: TRBV28
j_gene: TRBJ2-7
CDR3nt: TGTGCCAGCAGTTTATTGGACAGACGCTATTTCAACTTC
CDR3aa: CASSLLDRRYFNF

d_gene: NA
abundance: NA
v_gene: TRBV19
j_gene: TRBJ1-6
CDR3nt: TGTGCCAGTAGTATGGCTGGGTATAATTCACCCCTCCACTTT
CDR3aa: CASSMAGYNSPLHF

d_gene: NA
abundance: NA
v_gene: TRBV19
j_gene: TRBJ2-2
CDR3nt: TGTGCCAGTAGTATCGATAGGATGCCGGGCACCGGGGAGCTGTTTTTT
CDR3aa: CASSIDRMPGTGELFF

d_gene: NA
abundance: NA
v_gene: TRBV19
j_gene: TRBJ2-5
CDR3nt: TGTGCCAGTAGTCCGCAAGGCCGGTGGGAGACCCAGTACTTC
CDR3aa: CASSPQGRWETQYF

d_gene: NA
abundance: once
v_gene: TRBV6-5
j_gene: TRBJ2-1
CDR3nt: TGTGCCAGCAGGGTGGACTACCGGAACAATGAGCAGTTCTTC
CDR3aa: CASRVDYRNNEQFF

d_gene: NA
abundance: NA
v_gene: TRBV14
j_gene: TRBJ1-1
CDR3nt: TGTACCAGCAGCCAAGTTTTGGGAACACCTTACACTGAAGCTTTCTTT
CDR3aa: CTSSQVLGTPYTEAFF

d_gene: NA
abundance: NA
v_gene: TRBV27
j_gene: TRBJ2-1
CDR3nt: TGTGCCAGCAGTTTTGGGGGAGTGAATGAGCAGTTCTTC
CDR3aa: CASSFGGVNEQFF

d_gene: NA
abundance: once
v_gene: TRBV4-1
j_gene: TRBJ2-1
CDR3nt: TGCGCCAGCAGCCAAGACGGTGAGGTCTACAATGAGCAGTTCTTC
CDR3aa: CASSQDGEVYNEQFF

d_gene: NA
abundance: NA
v_gene: TRBV5-6
j_gene: TRBJ2-7
CDR3nt: TGTGCCAGCAGCTTGGAAGGGTACGAGCAGTACTTC
CDR3aa: CASSLEGYEQYF

d_gene: NA
abundance: NA
v_gene: TRBV9
j_gene: TRBJ1-3
CDR3nt: TGTGCCAGCAGCGTATCCGGGTCTGGAAACACCATATATTTT
CDR3aa: CASSVSGSGNTIYF

d_gene: NA
abundance: NA
v_gene: TRBV27
j_gene: TRBJ1-1
CDR3nt: TGTGCCAGCAGTGCCAGGGAACTAGGTGAAGCTTTCTTT
CDR3aa: CASSARELGEAFF

d_gene: NA
abundance: NA
v_gene: TRBV7-6
j_gene: TRBJ2-7
CDR3nt: TGTGCCAGCAGCTTACATCTGGGTGGGCAGGTCTACGAGCAGTACTTC
CDR3aa: CASSLHLGGQVYEQYF

d_gene: NA
abundance: NA
v_gene: TRBV20-1
j_gene: TRBJ2-7
CDR3nt: TGCAGTGCTAGTCCGGGTGGAGGAGGCTACGAGCAGTACTTC
CDR3aa: CSASPGGGGYEQYF

d_gene: TRBD1
abundance: NA
v_gene: TRBV18
j_gene: TRBJ2-7
CDR3nt: TGTGCCAGCTCACCAGAGATCGACAGGGGGAACGAGCAGTACTTC
CDR3aa: CASSPEIDRGNEQYF

d_gene: NA
abundance: NA
v_gene: TRBV12-3/TRBV12-4
j_gene: TRBJ2-3
CDR3nt: TGTGCCAGCAGTTTAGCATTCACAGATACGCAGTATTTT
CDR3aa: CASSLAFTDTQYF

d_gene: NA
abundance: NA
v_gene: TRBV7-9
j_gene: TRBJ2-7
CDR3nt: TGTGCCAGCAGCTTAGGGACTCGGAGCGCCCTATACGAGCAGTACTTC
CDR3aa: CASSLGTRSALYEQYF

d_gene: NA
abundance: NA
v_gene: TRBV24-1
j_gene: TRBJ1-5
CDR3nt: TGTGCCACCGGCGGACCCGGTCACGATCAGCCCCAGCATTTT
CDR3aa: CATGGPGHDQPQHF

d_gene: NA
abundance: NA
v_gene: TRBV18
j_gene: TRBJ1-5
CDR3nt: TGTGCCAGCTCACCACTCAGGGTCGATCAGCCCCAGCATTTT
CDR3aa: CASSPLRVDQPQHF

d_gene: TRBD1
abundance: once
v_gene: TRBV4-1
j_gene: TRBJ2-3
CDR3nt: TGCGCCAGCAGCTCTGGCCGGGACAGACCCACAGATACGCAGTATTTT
CDR3aa: CASSSGRDRPTDTQYF

d_gene: NA
abundance: NA
v_gene: TRBV12-3/TRBV12-4
j_gene: TRBJ1-1
CDR3nt: TGTGCCAGCGGGTTCCGTTCTGCCACTGAAGCTTTCTTT
CDR3aa: CASGFRSATEAFF

d_gene: NA
abundance: NA
v_gene: TRBV18
j_gene: TRBJ1-1
CDR3nt: TGTGCCAGCTCACGCCGCCTCCCGGGACACCGGAACACTGAAGCTTTCTTT
CDR3aa: CASSRRLPGHRNTEAFF

d_gene: NA
abundance: NA
v_gene: TRBV4-2
j_gene: TRBJ2-2
CDR3nt: TGTGCCAGCGGGCGACTAGGCCCCGGGGAGCTGTTTTTT
CDR3aa: CASGRLGPGELFF

d_gene: NA
abundance: few
v_gene: TRBV30
j_gene: TRBJ2-5
CDR3nt: TGTGCTTTTTCCGGGGGAGACAGGCCGGAGACCCAGTACTTC
CDR3aa: CAFSGGDRPETQYF

d_gene: NA
abundance: NA
v_gene: TRBV4-1
j_gene: TRBJ1-1
CDR3nt: TGCGCCAGCAGCCATCGGCAGAACACTGAAGCTTTCTTT
CDR3aa: CASSHRQNTEAFF